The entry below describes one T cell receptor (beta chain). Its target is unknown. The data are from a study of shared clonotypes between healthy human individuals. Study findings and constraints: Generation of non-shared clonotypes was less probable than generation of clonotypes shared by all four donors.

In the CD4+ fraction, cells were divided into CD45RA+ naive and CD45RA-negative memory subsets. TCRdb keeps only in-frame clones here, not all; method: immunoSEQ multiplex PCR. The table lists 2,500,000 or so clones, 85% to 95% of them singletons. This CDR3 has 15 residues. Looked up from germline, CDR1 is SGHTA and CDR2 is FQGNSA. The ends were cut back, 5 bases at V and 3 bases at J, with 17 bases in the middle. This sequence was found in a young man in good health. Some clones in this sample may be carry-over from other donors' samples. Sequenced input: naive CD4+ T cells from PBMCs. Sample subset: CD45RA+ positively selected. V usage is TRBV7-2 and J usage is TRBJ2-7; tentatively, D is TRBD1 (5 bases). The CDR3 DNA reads TGTGCCAGCAGCCAAAGACAGAGGAATTTCTACGAGCAGTACTTC. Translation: CASSQRQRNFYEQYF. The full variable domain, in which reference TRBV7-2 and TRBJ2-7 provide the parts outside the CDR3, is GAGVSQSPSNKVTEKGKDVELRCDPISGHTALYWYRQSLGQGLEFLIYFQGNSAPDKSGLPSDRFSAERTGGSVSTLTIQRTQQEDSAVYLCASSQRQRNFYEQYFGPGTRLTVT.